What follows are 5 T cell receptor beta chains derived from one specimen sequenced in a study of T-cell memory formation after mild COVID-19. TCRdb passed the 5' RACE reads through MiXCR, listing each CDR3 protein once. The profile covers about 320,000 distinct CDR3 sequences, with 14% appearing a single time and roughly 21% taken by the ten largest. Sequencing was performed on PBMCs or a T cell subset sorted from them (not recorded which). Receptor source: a man younger than 30 who had mild COVID-19 (a few samples of this study predate the infection). Cell type and time point are not known.

The DNA for the CDR3 is TGTGCCAGCAGGTCCTCTAGGACTAGCGGGGGGCCAGGGAACATTCAGTACTTC. Its translation: CASRSSRTSGGPGNIQYF. The chain employs TRBV12-3 or TRBV12-4 and TRBJ2-4; TRBD2 agrees at 14 bases. This CDR3 region has 18 residues. The V gene end was trimmed by 6 bases and the J gene end by 7 bases; junction bases not matched to a gene: 14.

CDR3 coding DNA: TGTGCCAGTAGTACTGTGACTAGCGGCGCAGATACGCAGTATTTT. This sequence encodes CASSTVTSGADTQYF. This rearrangement joins TRBV19 to TRBJ2-3; 9 bases are shared with TRBD2. The J segment lost 4 bases and the V segment lost 4 bases, leaving 6 bases of the junction unmatched. CDR1 and CDR2 from the germline V gene are LNHDA and SQIVND (reference sequence). The CDR3 totals 15 residues.

This clonotype has only a few counts. This chain uses TRBV7-6 with TRBJ1-2, with 10 bases lining up with TRBD1. The V and J ends lost 1 base and 4 bases, in that order; junction bases with no gene match: 6. The CDR3 runs to 16 residues. Germline assignment: CDR1 SGHVS and CDR2 FNYEAQ. CDR3 coding DNA: TGTGCCAGCAGCTTAGACCCCGGGGACAGGGGCTATGGCTACACCTTC. It is translated as CASSLDPGDRGYGYTF.

CDR3 bases: TGCGCCAGCAGCCAAGGATCCGGGGCGGAAAATGAGCAGTTCTTC. Translating gives CASSQGSGAENEQFF. The chain recombines TRBV4-3 with TRBJ2-1, with D tentatively TRBD1 or TRBD2 (5 bases each). V shed 1 base and J shed 7 bases, with 14 bases lying between them. The CDR3 loop spans 15 amino acids. Germline-derived CDR1 and CDR2 are LGHNA and YSLEER.

This clonotype was seen many times. The V gene is TRBV3-1, the J gene TRBJ1-6, with TRBD1 as a possible D gene (5 bases). This CDR3 is built from 15 residues. Germline CDR1 LGHDT, CDR2 YNNKEL (reference sequence). With 3 bases removed from V and 7 bases from J, the gap between germline ends came to 13 bases. CDR3 sequence (DNA): TGTGCCAGCAGCCAGGCTCCCCAGGGCAATTCACCCCTCCACTTT. Its translation is CASSQAPQGNSPLHF.